The clone carrying this TCR beta chain was counted only a few times. This entry is derived from a study of identical twins. Trimming removed 1 base from V and 5 bases from J; junction bases left unmatched: 4. The CDR3 spans 14 residues. CDR1 and CDR2 from the germline V gene are SGHVS and FNYEAQ. Template switching introduced a universal primer site, and the cDNA bore unique molecular identifiers. Using its own MiXCR run on the 5' RACE reads, TCRdb lists one record per CDR3 protein. The sample records approximately 250,000 distinct CDR3 sequences, around 6.5% being singletons. The sample was also linked to a second study, of T cells expressing NK-cell markers. This second study notes: Several donors' CD3+CD56-NKG2C+ cells were dominated by the same clonotypes.

J is TRBJ2-5 and V is TRBV7-6; 7 positions agree with TRBD1. The receptor was derived from a woman aged 18-30 years in good health. Sequencing used CD8+ T cells sorted from blood. The DNA for the CDR3 is TGTGCCAGCAGCTTAGGACAGGGCTTGGAGACCCAGTACTTC. Its translation: CASSLGQGLETQYF.